These 6 T cell receptor beta chains originate from one sample sequenced in a study of blood T cell repertoires in COVID-19 (dated by TCRdb to about 2020). Library generation was performed with the immunoSEQ multiplex PCR assay. TCRdb retrieved this table from immuneACCESS and kept in-frame rearrangements only. Not all clones are present; in checked studies, unresolved V genes account for under half, and no reason is known for the remainder. The sample table records around 300,000 clones; 80% to 95% of these occur just once. The top ten clonotypes cover around 1.1% of the sample. Sequenced input: PBMCs or T cells enriched from blood (not recorded which). These receptors were taken from a woman in her 30s who had recovered from COVID-19.

CDR3 amino acids: CASSSTGGISYGYTF. The CDR3, as DNA: TGTGCCAGCAGCTCGACAGGGGGCATTAGCTATGGCTACACCTTC. This chain joins TRBV7-2 and TRBJ1-2; 10 nucleotides agree with TRBD1. Germline CDR1 is SGHTA and CDR2 is FQGNSA. Trimming cost V 4 bases and J 4 bases; bases outside gene matches: 6. The CDR3 loop spans 15 amino acids.

The chain has TRBV6-5 and TRBJ2-6, with 7 nucleotides matching TRBD2. J was trimmed by 4 bases and V by 8 bases; bases with no gene match: 8. The CDR3 totals 15 residues. Germline V gene sequence: CDR1 MNHEY, CDR2 SVGAGI. The CDR3 here is CASCGGSSGANVLTF. In nucleotides, the CDR3 is TGTGCCAGCTGCGGGGGAAGTTCCGGGGCCAACGTCCTGACTTTC.

The V and J genes are TRBV15 and TRBJ1-4; the match to TRBD1 covers 8 bases. The length of the CDR3 is 19 residues. The germline gives CDR1 LNHNV, CDR2 YYDKDF (reference sequence). Trimming cost V 3 bases and J 0 bases; bases outside gene matches: 12. CDR3 DNA: TGTGCCACCAGCAGTCCAGGGGGCGCAACGAACTCAACTAATGAAAAACTGTTTTTT. Translating gives CATSSPGGATNSTNEKLFF.

The J gene is TRBJ2-7, the V gene TRBV6-2 or TRBV6-3; 11 nucleotides agree with TRBD2. This CDR3 has 18 amino acids. Germline V gene sequence: CDR1 MNHEY, CDR2 SVGEGT. The junction had 13 bases not matched to a gene; V was cut back by 2 bases and J by 4 bases. CDR3 sequence (DNA): TGTGCCAGCAGTTACCGGCTAGCGGGAGGCCAAGATTTTTACGAGCAGTACTTC. Translated: CASSYRLAGGQDFYEQYF.

Note on this clone: At one end, the junction sequence differs from germline, possibly due to a read error. The V and J genes are TRBV19 and TRBJ2-3; 8 bases agree with TRBD2. Germline-derived CDR1 and CDR2 are LNHDA and SQIVND (reference sequence). The CDR3 runs 14 residues. The CDR3 DNA is TGTGCCAGTACTATAGCGGGAATTGCAGATACGCAGTATTTT. Translated, it gives CASTIAGIADTQYF.

This sequence joins TRBV19 and TRBJ2-3, with 7 nucleotides matching TRBD2. With 6 bases clipped from V and 2 bases from J, the junction kept 8 bases outside the gene matches. Germline loops: CDR1 LNHDA, CDR2 SQIVND (reference sequence). The length of the CDR3 is 15 residues. CDR3 amino acids: CASSRVAGDTDTQYF. CDR3 DNA: TGTGCCAGTAGCAGAGTAGCGGGTGACACAGATACGCAGTATTTT. The entire variable domain, with the rest obtained from reference TRBV19 and TRBJ2-3, is as follows: DGGITQSPKYLFRKEGQNVTLSCEQNLNHDAMYWYRQDPGQGLRLIYYSQIVNDFQKGDIAEGYSVSREKKESFPLTVTSAQKNPTAFYLCASSRVAGDTDTQYFGPGTRLTVL.